The rows below give T cell receptor beta chains drawn from one sample of a study of blood T cell repertoires in COVID-19. Clones were sequenced by immunoSEQ multiplex PCR, and TCRdb holds only the in-frame ones, with some missing. The table shows some 200,000 clones, with around 88% occurring only once. Sequenced: peripheral blood. Receptor source: a man younger than 30 with active or convalescent COVID-19. Both conserved end residues are part of each CDR3. The D gene is left open where the match is weak. A clone size is listed for some rows: how often the clone was seen (once, few, many), or a class if it is expanded.

d_gene | j_gene | v_gene | abundance | CDR3aa | CDR3nt
. | TRBJ1-2 | TRBV7-6 | . | CASSLATGSGYTF | TGTGCCAGCAGCTTAGCCACAGGGTCTGGCTACACCTTC
. | TRBJ1-1 | TRBV19 | . | CASSILGRSTTEAFF | TGTGCCAGTAGTATTTTGGGGCGCTCAACCACTGAAGCTTTCTTT
. | TRBJ2-5 | TRBV3-1/TRBV3-2 | . | CASTPGLPETQYF | TGTGCCAGCACCCCAGGACTCCCCGAGACCCAGTACTTC
. | TRBJ1-2 | TRBV12-3/TRBV12-4 | . | CASSTRSTRGYTF | TGTGCCAGCAGTACCCGGTCGACTCGTGGCTACACCTTC
. | TRBJ1-1 | TRBV28 | . | CASSPMQGHTEAFF | TGTGCCAGCAGTCCGATGCAGGGGCACACTGAAGCTTTCTTT
. | TRBJ1-4 | TRBV9 | . | CASSVDQQGISANEKLFF | TGTGCCAGCAGCGTAGATCAACAGGGTATTTCTGCTAATGAAAAACTGTTTTTT
. | TRBJ1-5 | TRBV15 | . | CATSRDRGGQPQHF | TGTGCCACCAGCAGAGACAGGGGCGGTCAGCCCCAGCATTTT
TRBD1 | TRBJ1-2 | TRBV5-6 | . | CASSLSFIGTEYGYTF | TGTGCCAGCAGCTTATCTTTCATTGGGACAGAGTATGGCTACACCTTC
TRBD1 | TRBJ1-1 | TRBV5-5 | . | CASSRQGANTEAFF | TGTGCCAGCAGCCGACAGGGGGCGAACACTGAAGCTTTCTTT
TRBD2 | TRBJ2-3 | TRBV30 | . | CAWSLTPGGRVTDTQYF | TGTGCCTGGAGTCTAACCCCGGGCGGGAGAGTGACAGATACGCAGTATTTT
TRBD2 | TRBJ2-3 | TRBV6-1 | . | CASSDSGTSTDTQYF | TGTGCCAGCAGTGATAGCGGGACTAGCACAGATACGCAGTATTTT
. | TRBJ1-1 | TRBV20-1 | . | CSASPGTDTEAFF | TGCAGTGCTAGTCCGGGGACTGACACTGAAGCTTTCTTT
TRBD2 | TRBJ2-3 | TRBV7-3 | . | CASSLKSAGALTWPDTQYF | TGTGCCAGCAGCTTAAAGTCGGCGGGAGCCCTGACATGGCCAGATACGCAGTATTTT
. | TRBJ2-1 | TRBV5-1 | . | CASSLQVTEQFF | TGCGCCAGCAGCTTACAGGTTACTGAGCAGTTCTTC
TRBD2 | TRBJ2-7 | TRBV5-1 | . | CASSVPSGNYEQYF | TGCGCCAGCAGCGTTCCTAGCGGAAACTACGAGCAGTACTTC
. | TRBJ2-2 | TRBV5-5 | . | CASSLFGGNTGELFF | TGTGCCAGCAGCTTGTTTGGAGGAAACACCGGGGAGCTGTTTTTT
. | TRBJ1-6 | TRBV5-8 | . | CASSLDPGREQSPLHF | TGTGCCAGCAGCTTGGATCCGGGGAGGGAGCAATCACCCCTCCACTTT
TRBD1 | TRBJ2-5 | TRBV28 | . | CASRQGVEETQYF | TGTGCCAGCAGGCAGGGGGTCGAAGAGACCCAGTACTTC
TRBD1 | TRBJ1-5 | TRBV28 | once | CASSSGGGGNQPQHF | TGTGCCAGCAGTTCAGGGGGTGGCGGCAATCAGCCCCAGCATTTT
TRBD2 | TRBJ2-1 | TRBV19 | . | CASSIDGTSGTEQFF | TGTGCCAGTAGTATAGATGGGACTAGCGGGACTGAGCAGTTCTTC
. | TRBJ2-4 | TRBV2 | . | CASSGGLAKNIQYF | TGTGCCAGCAGTGGGGGGCTAGCCAAAAACATTCAGTACTTC
TRBD1 | TRBJ1-3 | TRBV19 | once | CASRLDRGNGNTIYF | TGTGCCAGTAGACTTGACAGGGGCAATGGAAACACCATATATTTT
. | TRBJ2-7 | TRBV12-5 | . | CAAAQREQYF | TGTGCTGCTGCCCAGCGGGAGCAGTACTTC
TRBD1 | TRBJ2-5 | TRBV15 | . | CATSRPEAGGRETQYF | TGTGCCACCAGCAGACCCGAGGCAGGGGGTAGGGAGACCCAGTACTTC
TRBD1 | TRBJ2-2 | TRBV3-1/TRBV3-2 | . | CASSQDYLSDRVFTGELFF | TGTGCCAGCAGCCAAGATTATCTGTCGGACAGGGTGTTCACCGGGGAGCTGTTTTTT
TRBD1 | TRBJ1-5 | TRBV7-2 | . | CASRIGTGTQPQHF | TGTGCCAGCAGAATCGGGACAGGGACTCAGCCCCAGCATTTT
. | TRBJ2-5 | TRBV29-1 | . | CSVAAVLGQETQYF | TGCAGCGTTGCGGCGGTCTTGGGCCAAGAGACCCAGTACTTC
. | TRBJ2-3 | TRBV5-1 | . | CANSLLSTDTQYF | TGCGCCAACAGCTTGCTCAGCACAGATACGCAGTATTTT
. | TRBJ1-5 | TRBV7-6 | . | CASSLGSGGTDQPQHF | TGTGCCAGCAGCTTAGGTAGCGGGGGGACGGACCAGCCCCAGCATTTT
. | TRBJ2-7 | TRBV27 | . | CASIRRARGQYF | TGTGCCAGCATACGGAGAGCCCGGGGGCAGTACTTC
TRBD2 | TRBJ2-5 | TRBV2 | . | CASSRASGRSQETQYF | TGTGCCAGCAGCCGTGCTAGCGGGAGATCCCAAGAGACCCAGTACTTC
. | TRBJ1-4 | TRBV28 | . | CASSSYSFRQAPTNEKLFF | TGTGCCAGCAGTTCTTACTCATTTCGACAGGCTCCAACTAATGAAAAACTGTTTTTT
TRBD1 | TRBJ2-7 | TRBV5-1 | . | CASSSKIAGTEYEQYF | TGCGCCAGCAGCTCGAAGATAGCCGGGACAGAATACGAGCAGTACTTC
TRBD2 | TRBJ2-1 | TRBV10-3 | few | CAISEFGLAGGPRNEQFF | TGTGCCATCAGTGAGTTCGGACTAGCGGGAGGGCCCCGGAATGAGCAGTTCTTC
. | TRBJ2-7 | TRBV6-5 | . | CASRSRTGSSYEQYF | TGTGCCAGCAGGTCAAGGACTGGGAGCTCCTACGAGCAGTACTTC
TRBD1 | TRBJ1-2 | TRBV28 | . | CASSSSGTGGRGGYTF | TGTGCCAGCAGCAGCTCCGGGACAGGGGGCCGTGGTGGCTACACCTTC
TRBD1 | TRBJ2-7 | TRBV27 | . | CASSRGTGDAYEQYF | TGTGCCAGCAGTCGGGGGACAGGGGACGCCTACGAGCAGTACTTC
. | TRBJ2-7 | TRBV7-2 | . | CASSFTRSSYEQYF | TGTGCCAGCAGCTTCACACGGAGCTCCTACGAGCAGTACTTC
TRBD1 | TRBJ2-7 | TRBV5-1 | . | CASSSGTGSYEQYF | TGCGCCAGCAGCTCCGGGACAGGGTCCTACGAGCAGTACTTC
. | TRBJ1-2 | TRBV27 | few | CASSFSGRSVPNYGYTF | TGTGCCAGCAGTTTTTCAGGCAGATCAGTTCCTAACTATGGCTACACCTTC
TRBD1 | TRBJ1-6 | TRBV5-1 | . | CASSLKGQGSSPLHF | TGCGCCAGCAGCTTGAAAGGACAGGGTAGTTCACCCCTCCACTTT
. | TRBJ1-2 | TRBV19 | . | CASSIRTGQNYGYTF | TGTGCCAGTAGTATAAGAACAGGCCAGAACTATGGCTACACCTTC